The TCR beta chain described here comes from a study of T cell responses to AZD1222 COVID-19 vaccine. Whole-study findings and limits: Clonal diversity was possibly underestimated; the donors were predominantly white British and more often female. Dominant CD4 TCR responses targeted spike regions 160-218 and 743-854. After two AZD1222 doses, spike-specific TCR breadth and depth rose versus day 0. Only a handful of individuals given AZD1222 were seropositive at baseline.

Germline V lookup: CDR1 MRHNA, CDR2 SNTAGT. V lost 4 bases and J lost 4, with 10 bases in between. CDR3 size: 13 residues. About this clone: Its specificity is not known.

The table came from immunoSEQ multiplex PCR; TCRdb's copy has only in-frame clones and leaves some out. This sample yields under 200,000 clones, of which more than 90% are seen a single time; less than 4.5% belongs to the top ten. Sample: peripheral blood, taken 28 days after the second dose of the MenACWY control vaccine. The receptor was derived from an adult who received the MenACWY meningococcal vaccine as a control. This chain links TRBV6-4 with TRBJ1-1, with D possibly TRBD1 on 5 matching bases. The CDR3 spells CASSASGFTEAFF. CDR3 bases: TGTGCCAGCAGTGCTTCAGGGTTCACTGAAGCTTTCTTT.